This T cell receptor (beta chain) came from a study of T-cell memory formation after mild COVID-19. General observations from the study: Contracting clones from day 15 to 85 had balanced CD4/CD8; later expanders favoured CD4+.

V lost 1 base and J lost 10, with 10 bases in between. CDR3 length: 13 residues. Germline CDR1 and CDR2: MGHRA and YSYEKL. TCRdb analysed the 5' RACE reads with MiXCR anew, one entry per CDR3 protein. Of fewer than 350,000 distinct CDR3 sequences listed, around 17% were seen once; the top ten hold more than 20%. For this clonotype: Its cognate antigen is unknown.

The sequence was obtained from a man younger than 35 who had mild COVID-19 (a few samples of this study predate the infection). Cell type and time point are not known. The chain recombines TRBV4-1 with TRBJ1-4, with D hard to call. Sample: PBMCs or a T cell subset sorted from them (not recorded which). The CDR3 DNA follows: TGCGCCAGCAGCCAAGTGGGCGATAGAAAACTGTTTTTT. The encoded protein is CASSQVGDRKLFF.